The TCR beta chain under discussion was sequenced for a study of T cells after yellow fever vaccination. Study-level findings and limits: The study re-detected most primary-vaccination clones after the booster (approximately 96% CD4, around 90% CD8). The secondary response was weaker, and its peak arrived faster, on day 5 versus 15. The appearance of a small share of clonotypes in both CD4 and CD8 compartments was observed.

Germline V gives CDR1 SNHLY, CDR2 FYNNEI. This CDR3 spans 11 amino acids. With 8 bases removed from V and 0 bases from J, the gap between germline ends came to 5 bases. They built TCR cDNA with 5'RACE template switching, a step that put in a universal primer site and UMIs. TCRdb re-called the 5' RACE reads with MiXCR, one entry per CDR3 protein. The table records a few hundred thousand distinct CDR3 sequences, approximately 10% of them present only once. Regarding this clonotype: The antigen is not known.

This TCR was recovered from a man younger than 35 who received the YFV17D yellow fever vaccine. The chain combines TRBV2 with TRBJ2-7, with D unresolved. The sample was CD4+ T cells sorted from PBMCs, taken 5 days after the yellow fever booster vaccination. CDR3 sequence: CASGPSYEQYV. CDR3 bases: TGTGCCAGCGGCCCCTCCTACGAGCAGTACGTC.